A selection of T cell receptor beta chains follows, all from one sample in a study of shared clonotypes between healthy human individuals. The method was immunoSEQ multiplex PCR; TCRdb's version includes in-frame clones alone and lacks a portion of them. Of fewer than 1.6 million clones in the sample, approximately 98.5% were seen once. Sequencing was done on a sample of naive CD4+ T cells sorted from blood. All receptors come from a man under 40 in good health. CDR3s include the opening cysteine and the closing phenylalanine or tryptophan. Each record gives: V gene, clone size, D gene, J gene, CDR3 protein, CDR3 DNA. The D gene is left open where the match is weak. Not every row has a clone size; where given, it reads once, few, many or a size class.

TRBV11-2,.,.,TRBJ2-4,CASREGGAKNIQYF,TGTGCCAGCAGGGAGGGTGGAGCCAAAAACATTCAGTACTTC
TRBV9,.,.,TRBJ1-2,CASSVAGGRYTF,TGTGCCAGCAGCGTAGCAGGCGGACGCTACACCTTC
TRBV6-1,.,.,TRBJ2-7,CASRTTGPLIYEQYF,TGTGCCAGCAGAACTACCGGGCCACTAATCTACGAGCAGTACTTC
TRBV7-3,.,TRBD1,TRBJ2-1,CASSLTGGYTYNEQFF,TGTGCCAGCAGCCTAACAGGGGGATATACTTACAATGAGCAGTTCTTC
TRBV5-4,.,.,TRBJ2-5,CASRSGWIQETQYF,TGTGCCAGCAGGTCTGGCTGGATCCAAGAGACCCAGTACTTC
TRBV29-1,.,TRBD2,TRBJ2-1,CSVGAPGLAGAGEFF,TGCAGCGTTGGGGCCCCGGGACTAGCGGGAGCAGGAGAGTTCTTC
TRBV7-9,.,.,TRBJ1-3,CASSLRAGQGAGNTIYF,TGTGCCAGCAGCTTAAGGGCCGGGCAGGGTGCCGGAAACACCATATATTTT
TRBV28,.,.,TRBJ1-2,CASSYDTNYGYTF,TGTGCCAGCAGCTATGACACCAACTATGGCTACACCTTC
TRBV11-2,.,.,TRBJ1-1,CASSPPGATISGAFF,TGTGCCAGCAGCCCCCCGGGGGCCACCATTTCGGGAGCTTTCTTT
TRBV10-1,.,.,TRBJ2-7,CASSVTDHYEQYF,TGCGCCAGCAGTGTGACGGATCACTACGAGCAGTACTTC
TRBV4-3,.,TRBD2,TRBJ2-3,CASSQDLLAGYTDTQYF,TGCGCCAGCAGCCAAGATCTACTAGCGGGATACACAGATACGCAGTATTTT
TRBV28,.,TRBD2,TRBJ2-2,CASSLRVLAGATGELFF,TGTGCCAGCAGTTTAAGGGTACTAGCGGGAGCCACCGGGGAGCTGTTTTTT
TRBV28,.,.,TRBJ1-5,CASTYSNQPQHF,TGTGCCAGCACCTATAGCAATCAGCCCCAGCATTTT
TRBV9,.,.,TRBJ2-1,CASSVVILAGRDEQFF,TGTGCCAGCAGCGTAGTAATACTAGCAGGTAGGGATGAGCAGTTCTTC
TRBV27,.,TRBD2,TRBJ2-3,CASSPGLAGRGSTDTQYF,TGTGCCAGCAGTCCGGGACTAGCGGGAAGAGGCAGCACAGATACGCAGTATTTT
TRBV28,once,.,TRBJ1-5,CASSSPQGLGASNQPQHF,TGTGCCAGCAGTTCTCCCCAGGGGTTGGGGGCTAGCAATCAGCCCCAGCATTTT
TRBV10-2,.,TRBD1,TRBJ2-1,CASSGLRTGITSEQFF,TGCGCCAGCAGTGGTCTTCGGACAGGAATTACCTCAGAGCAGTTCTTC
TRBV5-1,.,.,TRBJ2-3,CASTPGGADTQYF,TGCGCCAGCACCCCTGGCGGCGCAGATACGCAGTATTTT
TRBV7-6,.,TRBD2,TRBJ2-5,CASSSGGGLIETQYF,TGTGCCAGCAGCTCCGGGGGGGGTCTGATTGAGACCCAGTACTTC
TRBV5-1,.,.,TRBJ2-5,CASSLGTQGSQETQYF,TGCGCCAGCAGCCTGGGGACCCAGGGGTCCCAAGAGACCCAGTACTTC
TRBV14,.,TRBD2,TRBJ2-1,CASSQDRLAGNEQFF,TGTGCCAGCAGCCAAGATAGACTAGCGGGAAATGAGCAGTTCTTC
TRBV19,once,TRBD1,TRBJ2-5,CASSATGGVETQYF,TGTGCCAGTAGTGCTACAGGGGGCGTTGAGACCCAGTACTTC